This T cell receptor beta chain derives from a study of beta chain features in type 1 diabetes. Naive, central memory, regulatory and stem cell-like memory cells within the CD4+ compartment were sorted using CD45RO/CCR7/CD25/CD127/CD95/CD27. Overall study results and limits: Patients' naive, central memory and regulatory TCRB repertoires appeared more alike than those of healthy donors. Shortening that was moderate but significant affected the TCRB CDR3s of Type 1 diabetes patients in all four CD4+ subsets.

This clone showed up just a few times. As yet, its antigen is unknown. Expressed TCRB transcripts got sequenced, as all isolated RNA was reverse transcribed. Average reads for naive, central memory and regulatory T cell samples were about 3.6 million. Using immunoSEQ multiplex PCR, the repertoire was profiled, and TCRdb retains in-frame clones only, with some absent. The repertoire consists of about 270,000 clones, with 14% occurring once and the leading ten covering about 0.017%. The CDR3 sequence is 11 residues long. Germline values: CDR1 GTSNPN, CDR2 SVGIG (reference sequence). Trimming stripped 3 bases from V and 7 bases from J, with 10 bases between.

The source material was naive CD4+ T cells from blood. This sequence originates from a man aged 25 to 40 with type 1 diabetes. The rearrangement links TRBV30 to TRBJ2-7, with TRBD2 as a possible D gene (5 bases). CDR3 bases: TGTGCCTGGAGCCCACGGAGGGAGCAGTACTTC. The encoded protein is CAWSPRREQYF.